This paragraph covers one T cell receptor (beta chain) sequence. The antigen remains undetermined. The sample originates from a study of cytomegalovirus exposure and HLA in healthy donors. Study-wide findings and caveats: Trimming of TCR beta V- and J-genes showed a link, identified in a later analysis, to a missense DCLRE1C variant.

CDR3 size: 15 residues. Trimming pared 8 bases from V and 5 bases from J, leaving 21 bases between. Germline V gene data show CDR1 as SGHVS and CDR2 as FQNEAQ. PCR primers comprised 60 Vbeta and 13 Jbeta primers. Authors' data handling: Later, an analysis found roughly 80 million unique TCR beta chains, and 9.5 million to 12 million of these were shared. Generated by immunoSEQ multiplex PCR, the TCRdb table keeps only in-frame clones and is missing some. That table gives V, J and clone size, and the DNA gave D and trimming. The table has roughly 100,000 clones, around 86% seen once. The sequenced sample consisted of PBMCs. The rearrangement uses TRBV7-8 and TRBJ2-5, with D tentatively TRBD1 (6 bases). This receptor was obtained from a female donor in good health and CMV-seropositive. In DNA form, the CDR3 reads TGTGCCAGCGGAGAAGGGGCAGGGGCTTGGGAGACCCAGTACTTC. This gives the protein CASGEGAGAWETQYF.